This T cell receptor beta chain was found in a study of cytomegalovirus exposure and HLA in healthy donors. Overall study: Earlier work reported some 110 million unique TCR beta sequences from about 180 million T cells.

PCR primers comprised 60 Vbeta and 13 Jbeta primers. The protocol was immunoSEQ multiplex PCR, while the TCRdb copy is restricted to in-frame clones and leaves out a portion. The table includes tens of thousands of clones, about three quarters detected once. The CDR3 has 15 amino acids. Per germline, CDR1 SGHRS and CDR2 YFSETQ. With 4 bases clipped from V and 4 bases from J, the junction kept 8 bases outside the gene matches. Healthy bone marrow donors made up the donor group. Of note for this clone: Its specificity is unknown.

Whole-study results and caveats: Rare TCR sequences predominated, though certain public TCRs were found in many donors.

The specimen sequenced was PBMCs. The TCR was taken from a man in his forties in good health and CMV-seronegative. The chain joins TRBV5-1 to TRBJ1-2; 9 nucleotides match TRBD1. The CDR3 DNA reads TGCGCCAGCAGCGAACAGGGGGCGAAGGGCTATGGCTACACCTTC. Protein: CASSEQGAKGYGYTF.